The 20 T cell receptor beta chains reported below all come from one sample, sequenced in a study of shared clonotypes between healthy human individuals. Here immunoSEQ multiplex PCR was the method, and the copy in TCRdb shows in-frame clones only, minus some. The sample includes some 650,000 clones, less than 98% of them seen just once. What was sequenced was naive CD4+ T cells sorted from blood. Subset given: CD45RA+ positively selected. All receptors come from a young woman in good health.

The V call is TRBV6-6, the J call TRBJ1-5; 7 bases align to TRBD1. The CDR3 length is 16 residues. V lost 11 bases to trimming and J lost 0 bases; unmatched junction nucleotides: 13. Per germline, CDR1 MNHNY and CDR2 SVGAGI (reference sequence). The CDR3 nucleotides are TGTGCCGCCTGCCCAGGACACAGGGGTAGCAATCAGCCCCAGCATTTT. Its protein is CAACPGHRGSNQPQHF.

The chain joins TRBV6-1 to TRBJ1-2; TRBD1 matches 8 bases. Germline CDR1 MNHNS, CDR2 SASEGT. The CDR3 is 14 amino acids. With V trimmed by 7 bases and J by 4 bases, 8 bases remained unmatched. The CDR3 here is CASTSGDRFYGYTF. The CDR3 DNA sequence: TGTGCCAGCACCTCCGGGGACAGGTTCTATGGCTACACCTTC.

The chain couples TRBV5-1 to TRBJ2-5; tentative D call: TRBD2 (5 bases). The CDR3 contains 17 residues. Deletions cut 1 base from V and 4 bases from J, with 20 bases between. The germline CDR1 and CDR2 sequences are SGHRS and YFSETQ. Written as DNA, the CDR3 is TGCGCCAGCAGCTTGTATCCCCGAGGCGGGCAAGGAGAGACCCAGTACTTC. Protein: CASSLYPRGGQGETQYF.

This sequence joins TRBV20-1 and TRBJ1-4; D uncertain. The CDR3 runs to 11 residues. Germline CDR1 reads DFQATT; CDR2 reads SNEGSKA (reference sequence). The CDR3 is CSLRPNEKLFF. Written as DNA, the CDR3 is TGCAGCTTACGCCCAAATGAAAAACTGTTTTTT.

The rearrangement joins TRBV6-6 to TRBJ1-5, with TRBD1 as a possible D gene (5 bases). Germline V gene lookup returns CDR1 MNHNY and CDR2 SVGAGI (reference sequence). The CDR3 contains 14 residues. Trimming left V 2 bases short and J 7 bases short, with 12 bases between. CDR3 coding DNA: TGTGCCAGCAGTTACGAGCAGGGACGGCAGCCCCAGCATTTT. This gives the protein CASSYEQGRQPQHF.

CDR3 DNA: TGCGCCAGCAGCTTGTTGACAGGGGGTGTCACAGATACGCAGTATTTT. Amino acids: CASSLLTGGVTDTQYF. J is TRBJ2-3 and V is TRBV5-1; 9 nucleotides match TRBD1. The V gene end was trimmed by 1 base and the J gene end by 2 bases; junction bases not matched to a gene: 5. The CDR3 totals 16 residues. The germline V gene has CDR1 SGHRS and CDR2 YFSETQ. Variable domain in full (rest from reference TRBV5-1 and TRBJ2-3): KAGVTQTPRYLIKTRGQQVTLSCSPISGHRSVSWYQQTPGQGLQFLFEYFSETQRNKGNFPGRFSGRQFSNSRSEMNVSTLELGDSALYLCASSLLTGGVTDTQYFGPGTRLTVL.

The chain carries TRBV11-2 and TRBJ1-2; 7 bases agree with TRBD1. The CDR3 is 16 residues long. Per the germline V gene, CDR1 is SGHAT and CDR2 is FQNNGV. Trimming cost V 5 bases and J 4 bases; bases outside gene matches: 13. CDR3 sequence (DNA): TGTGCCAGCAGCGCCTACAGACAGGGTAGTCCCTATGGCTACACCTTC. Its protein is CASSAYRQGSPYGYTF.

Here the CDR3 DNA reads TGCGCCAGCAGCCCCGGGTCCTCCCAAGAGACCCAGTACTTC. Translation: CASSPGSSQETQYF. The V and J genes are TRBV5-1 and TRBJ2-5; D gene unclear. The V end lost 4 bases, the J end lost 1 base, and 11 bases lay between the germline ends. The CDR3 sequence is 14 residues long. CDR1 SGHRS and CDR2 YFSETQ come from the germline V gene.

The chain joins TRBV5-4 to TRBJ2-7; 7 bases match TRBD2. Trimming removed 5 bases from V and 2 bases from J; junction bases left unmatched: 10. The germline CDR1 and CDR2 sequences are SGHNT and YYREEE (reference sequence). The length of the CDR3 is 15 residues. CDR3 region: CASSPRGGVTYEQYF. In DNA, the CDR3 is TGTGCCAGCAGTCCCCGTGGGGGGGTAACCTACGAGCAGTACTTC.

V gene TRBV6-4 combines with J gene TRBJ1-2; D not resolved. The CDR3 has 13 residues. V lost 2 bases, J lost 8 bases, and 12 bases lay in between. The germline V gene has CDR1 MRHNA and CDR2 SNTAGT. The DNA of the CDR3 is TGTGCCAGCAGTGACCGACGGCGAGGCGGCTACACCTTC. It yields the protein CASSDRRRGGYTF.

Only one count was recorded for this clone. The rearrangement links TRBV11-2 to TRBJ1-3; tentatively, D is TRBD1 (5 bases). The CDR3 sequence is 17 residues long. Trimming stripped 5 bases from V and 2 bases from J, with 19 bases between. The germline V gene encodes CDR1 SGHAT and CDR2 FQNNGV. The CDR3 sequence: CASSLRPGLQAGNTIYF. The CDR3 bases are TGTGCCAGCAGCCTACGTCCGGGACTCCAGGCTGGAAACACCATATATTTT.

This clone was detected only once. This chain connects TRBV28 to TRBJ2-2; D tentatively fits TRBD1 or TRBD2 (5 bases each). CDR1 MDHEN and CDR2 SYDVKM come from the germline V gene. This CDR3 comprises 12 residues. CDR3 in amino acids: CGTGPETGELFF. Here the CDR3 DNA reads TGTGGGACGGGGCCCGAGACCGGGGAGCTGTTTTTT. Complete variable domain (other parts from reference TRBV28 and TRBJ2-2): DVKVTQSSRYLVKRTGEKVFLECVQDMDHENMFWYRQDPGLGLRLIYFSYDVKMKEKGDIPEGYSVSREKKERFSLILESASTNQTSMYLCGTGPETGELFFGEGSRLTVL.

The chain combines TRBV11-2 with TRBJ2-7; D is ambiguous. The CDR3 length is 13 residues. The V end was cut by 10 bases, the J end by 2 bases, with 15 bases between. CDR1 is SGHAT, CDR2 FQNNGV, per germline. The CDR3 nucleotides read TGTGCCACCTCCTCGGTACTTCCCTACGAGCAGTACTTC. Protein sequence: CATSSVLPYEQYF.

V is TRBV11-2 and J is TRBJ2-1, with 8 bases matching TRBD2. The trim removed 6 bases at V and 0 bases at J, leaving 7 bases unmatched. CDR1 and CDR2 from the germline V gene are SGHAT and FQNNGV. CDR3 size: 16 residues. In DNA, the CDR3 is TGTGCCAGCAGACCACTAGCGGCGAGCTCCTACAATGAGCAGTTCTTC. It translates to CASRPLAASSYNEQFF.

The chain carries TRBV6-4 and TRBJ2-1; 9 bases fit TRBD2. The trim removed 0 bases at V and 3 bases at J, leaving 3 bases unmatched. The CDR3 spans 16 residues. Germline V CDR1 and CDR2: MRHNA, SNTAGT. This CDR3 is CASSDSTSGVYNEQFF. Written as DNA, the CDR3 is TGTGCCAGCAGTGACTCGACTAGCGGAGTCTACAATGAGCAGTTCTTC.

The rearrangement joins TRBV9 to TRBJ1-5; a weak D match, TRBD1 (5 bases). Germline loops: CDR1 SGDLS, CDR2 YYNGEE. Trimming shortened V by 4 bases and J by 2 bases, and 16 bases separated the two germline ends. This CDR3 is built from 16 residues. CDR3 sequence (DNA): TGTGCCAGCAGCCCTCGACTGCCGGGGGGCAATCAGCCCCAGCATTTT. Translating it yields CASSPRLPGGNQPQHF.

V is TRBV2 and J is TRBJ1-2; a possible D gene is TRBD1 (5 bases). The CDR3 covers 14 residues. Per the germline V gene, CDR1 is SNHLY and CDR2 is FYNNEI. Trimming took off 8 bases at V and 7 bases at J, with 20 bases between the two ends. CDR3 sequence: CASFPGTAWRGYTF. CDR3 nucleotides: TGTGCCAGCTTTCCGGGGACGGCGTGGCGTGGCTACACCTTC.

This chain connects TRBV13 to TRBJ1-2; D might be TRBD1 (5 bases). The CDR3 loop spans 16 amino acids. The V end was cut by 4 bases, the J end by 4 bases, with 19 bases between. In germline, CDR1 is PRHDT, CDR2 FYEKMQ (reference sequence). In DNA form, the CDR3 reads TGTGCCAGCAGCTCAAAGCTGGGGCGAACCGGCTATGGCTACACCTTC. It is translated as CASSSKLGRTGYGYTF.

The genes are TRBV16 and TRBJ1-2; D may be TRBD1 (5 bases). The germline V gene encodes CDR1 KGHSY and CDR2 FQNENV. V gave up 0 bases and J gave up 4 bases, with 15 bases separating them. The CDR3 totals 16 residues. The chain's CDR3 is CASSQSLQAPFYGYTF. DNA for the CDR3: TGTGCCAGCAGCCAATCGTTACAGGCTCCTTTCTATGGCTACACCTTC.

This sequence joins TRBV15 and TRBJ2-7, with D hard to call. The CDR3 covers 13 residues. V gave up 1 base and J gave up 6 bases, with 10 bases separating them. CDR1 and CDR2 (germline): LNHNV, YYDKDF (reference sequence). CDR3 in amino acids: CATSRGVVLEQYF. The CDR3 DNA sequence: TGTGCCACCAGCAGAGGGGTAGTACTCGAGCAGTACTTC.